The 22 T cell receptor beta chains below come from one sample, sequenced in a study of HIV-infected patients and healthy controls. cDNA was made from 400 to 500 ng RNA using alpha and beta constant primers. Alpha and beta chain libraries were made separately by chain-specific third strand synthesis with multiplexing indices. Via MiXCR, TCRdb re-called the 5' RACE reads, giving one row per CDR3 protein. The sample has 15,000 to 20,000 distinct CDR3 sequences, more than 9% seen once. The repertoire came from unfractionated whole blood and reflected all unsorted peripheral T cells. Sequenced sample: blood. The origin of the receptors is an adult in good health.

This clonotype counts as medium-sized. V is TRBV12-5 and J is TRBJ2-5; D gene ambiguous. The germline V and J ends were trimmed by 3 bases and 5 bases, with 10 bases remaining between them. CDR3 size: 13 residues. Per germline, CDR1 LGHNT and CDR2 FRNRAP. The CDR3 reads CASGFEVPETQYF. CDR3 nucleotide sequence: TGTGCTAGTGGTTTTGAGGTGCCCGAGACCCAGTACTTC.

This clonotype was counted at least ten times. The V call is TRBV6-5, the J call TRBJ2-3, with 11 bases matching TRBD2. There are 17 residues in the CDR3. Per germline, CDR1 MNHEY and CDR2 SVGAGI. J was trimmed by 3 bases and V by 6 bases; bases with no gene match: 11. In DNA form, the CDR3 reads TGTGCCAGCAGAACAAGGGCACTAGCGGGGGCGACAGATACGCAGTATTTT. It yields the protein CASRTRALAGATDTQYF.

This clonotype was seen repeatedly, ten times or more. One junction end does not reproduce the germline sequence, and a read error may be involved. V and J are TRBV7-7 and TRBJ2-5; no reliable D call. In germline, CDR1 is SSHAT, CDR2 FNYEAQ (reference sequence). The CDR3 is made up of 15 amino acids. The CDR3 region has the DNA TGTGCTAGCAGCTTAGGGCTCGGTATGCAAGAGACCCAGTACTTC. Protein product: CASSLGLGMQETQYF.

This clonotype is medium-sized within its sample. The chain employs TRBV20-1 and TRBJ1-1; no clear D. From germline, CDR1 is DFQATT and CDR2 SNEGSKA (reference sequence). The CDR3 spans 14 residues. V lost 3 bases, J lost 4 bases, and 15 bases lay in between. The chain's CDR3 is CSARPSVRGTEAFF. The CDR3, as DNA: TGCAGTGCTAGGCCTTCGGTACGCGGCACTGAAGCTTTCTTT.

The table lists this clonotype with many counts. This rearrangement joins TRBV6-5 to TRBJ2-7, with 8 bases fitting TRBD2. Looked up from germline, CDR1 is MNHEY and CDR2 is SVGAGI. The V segment lost 2 bases and the J segment 5 bases; nucleotides outside the gene matches: 11. This CDR3 is 16 amino acids long. In DNA form, the CDR3 reads TGTGCCAGCAGTTACGGACGGGGACTAGTACCCCACGAGCAGTACTTC. Translating gives CASSYGRGLVPHEQYF.

In this sample, this clonotype is medium-sized (0.01 to 0.1%). V gene TRBV14 combines with J gene TRBJ2-5; D gene unclear. The CDR3 loop spans 12 amino acids. The V end was cut by 2 bases, the J end by 5 bases, with 6 bases between. Germline V gene lookup returns CDR1 SGHDN and CDR2 FVKESK. This CDR3 is CASSQNRETQYF. CDR3 sequence (DNA): TGTGCCAGCAGCCAAAACCGCGAGACCCAGTACTTC. Full variable domain (remainder filled in from reference TRBV14 and TRBJ2-5): EAGVTQFPSHSVIEKGQTVTLRCDPISGHDNLYWYRRVMGKEIKFLLHFVKESKQDESGMPNNRFLAERTGGTYSTLKVQPAELEDSGVYFCASSQNRETQYFGPGTRLLVL.

This clonotype was counted ten times or more. The rearrangement uses TRBV11-2 and TRBJ2-1; 7 positions match TRBD1. In germline, CDR1 is SGHAT, CDR2 FQNNGV. CDR3 length equals 15 residues. With 3 bases clipped from V and 6 bases from J, the junction kept 8 bases outside the gene matches. In DNA form, the CDR3 reads TGTGCCAGCAGCTTGGACAGGATTAGGGTCAATGAGCAGTTCTTC. Translated: CASSLDRIRVNEQFF. Together with reference TRBV11-2 and TRBJ2-1, the CDR3 gives the full variable domain: EAGVAQSPRYKIIEKRQSVAFWCNPISGHATLYWYQQILGQGPKLLIQFQNNGVVDDSQLPKDRFSAERLKGVDSTLKIQPAKLEDSAVYLCASSLDRIRVNEQFFGPGTRLTVL.

This clonotype was counted at least ten times. The V call is TRBV3-1, the J call TRBJ1-2, with D possibly being TRBD1 (5 bases). CDR3 length: 12 residues. Trimming removed 3 bases from V and 13 bases from J, with 15 bases in between. Germline V lookup: CDR1 LGHDT, CDR2 YNNKEL (reference sequence). The CDR3 reads CASSQGFGDLTF. In DNA, the CDR3 is TGTGCCAGCAGCCAGGGTTTTGGGGACCTCACCTTC.

This clonotype has at least ten counts. CDR3 bases: TGTGCCATCAGGGGACAGGAGAACACTGAAGCTTTCTTT. This translates into CAIRGQENTEAFF. The rearrangement joins TRBV10-3 to TRBJ1-1; 8 bases are shared with TRBD1. The CDR3 length is 13 residues. J lost 1 base, V lost 6 bases, and 1 base had no gene match. Germline CDR1 reads ENHRY; CDR2 reads SYGVKD.

This clonotype was recorded many times. The rearrangement links TRBV7-2 to TRBJ1-6; tentative D call: TRBD1 (5 bases). Trimming cost V 10 bases and J 6 bases, with 13 bases left between them. Germline assignment: CDR1 SGHTA and CDR2 FQGNSA. The CDR3 contains 13 residues. The CDR3 sequence: CAIAGVLNSPLHF. CDR3 coding DNA: TGTGCCATCGCGGGGGTACTTAATTCACCCCTCCACTTT.

The rearrangement uses TRBV5-5 and TRBJ1-5; no reliable D call. The CDR3 is made up of 13 amino acids. Between the trimmed V and J ends, which lost 5 bases and 5 bases, there was a span of 11 bases. The germline V gene encodes CDR1 SGHKS and CDR2 YYEKEE (reference sequence). The CDR3 protein is CASSIGRDQPQHF. The CDR3 coding sequence is TGTGCCAGCAGTATCGGACGAGATCAGCCCCAGCATTTT.

This clonotype was seen only a few times. This chain joins TRBV2 and TRBJ2-1, with D possibly TRBD2 on 7 matching bases. The length of the CDR3 is 14 residues. V lost 5 bases, J lost 4 bases, and 12 bases lay in between. Germline assignment: CDR1 SNHLY and CDR2 FYNNEI. CDR3 in amino acids: CASSWRGGYNEQFF. The CDR3 DNA reads TGTGCCAGCAGTTGGAGGGGGGGGTACAATGAGCAGTTCTTC.

This clonotype was seen more than once but under ten times. The chain carries TRBV9 and TRBJ2-3, with 13 nucleotides matching TRBD2. Germline trimming cut 3 bases from V and 4 bases from J; bases unmatched to any gene: 8. The CDR3 runs to 17 residues. Germline V CDR1 and CDR2: SGDLS, YYNGEE. The CDR3 is CASSASGGLAGADTQYF. CDR3 in DNA: TGTGCCAGCAGCGCATCCGGTGGACTAGCGGGGGCAGATACGCAGTATTTT.

By share, this clonotype ranks as medium-sized. DNA of the CDR3: TGTGCCAGCAGCGTTACAGGATCTGAAGCTTTCTTT. Translated, it gives CASSVTGSEAFF. V gene TRBV9 combines with J gene TRBJ1-1; weak D call: TRBD1 (5 bases). CDR1 and CDR2 from the germline V gene are SGDLS and YYNGEE. The V end lost 2 bases, the J end lost 6 bases, and 8 bases lay between the germline ends. The CDR3 is 12 residues long. Together with reference TRBV9 and TRBJ1-1, the CDR3 gives the full variable domain: DSGVTQTPKHLITATGQRVTLRCSPRSGDLSVYWYQQSLDQGLQFLIQYYNGEERAKGNILERFSAQQFPDLHSELNLSSLELGDSALYFCASSVTGSEAFFGQGTRLTVV.

This clonotype showed up just a few times. The rearrangement links TRBV19 to TRBJ1-5; a possible D gene is TRBD1 (5 bases). The CDR3 consists of 13 residues. Trimming pared 3 bases from V and 12 bases from J, leaving 15 bases between. Germline V lookup: CDR1 LNHDA, CDR2 SQIVND (reference sequence). The CDR3, as DNA: TGTGCCAGTAGTATTGATGGGGGGAGGCTCCAGCATTTT. Residues: CASSIDGGRLQHF.

This clonotype was recorded many times. The CDR3 nucleotides read TGCGCCAGCAGCCCCCACGGGACAGGTCCGACAGATACGCAGTATTTT. This encodes CASSPHGTGPTDTQYF. V is TRBV5-1 and J is TRBJ2-3; TRBD1 agrees at 8 bases. The CDR3 is 16 amino acids. V gave up 4 bases and J gave up 3 bases; unmatched junction bases: 10. Germline CDR1 is SGHRS and CDR2 is YFSETQ.

By sample fraction, this clonotype is medium-sized. This rearrangement joins TRBV20-1 to TRBJ1-5; possible D gene TRBD1, 6 bases. The V gene lost 0 bases and the J gene lost 3 bases, with 12 bases spanning the gap. CDR1 is DFQATT, CDR2 SNEGSKA, per germline (reference sequence). The CDR3 sequence is 15 residues long. The CDR3 region is CSARDQTGNNQPQHF. As DNA, the CDR3 is TGCAGTGCTAGAGACCAGACAGGTAACAATCAGCCCCAGCATTTT.

The gene calls are TRBV29-1 and TRBJ1-4; no reliable D call. Germline V lookup: CDR1 SQVTM, CDR2 ANQGSEA. The CDR3 loop spans 11 amino acids. V gave up 7 bases and J gave up 0 bases, with 3 bases separating them. CDR3 residues: CSASTNEKLFF. Here the CDR3 DNA reads TGCAGCGCCTCAACTAATGAAAAACTGTTTTTT.

In this sample, this clonotype turned up many times. The chain carries TRBV7-9 and TRBJ2-7; D is ambiguous. The germline V and J ends were trimmed by 1 base and 3 bases, with 7 bases remaining between them. The CDR3 extends over 13 amino acids. Germline V lookup: CDR1 SEHNR, CDR2 FQNEAQ (reference sequence). CDR3 in amino acids: CASSLGSDYEQYF. CDR3 DNA sequence: TGTGCCAGCAGCTTAGGGTCTGACTACGAGCAGTACTTC.

The rearrangement uses TRBV5-5 and TRBJ2-7; D gene ambiguous. The CDR3 length is 14 residues. Deletions cut 1 base from V and 6 bases from J, with 14 bases between. In germline, CDR1 is SGHKS, CDR2 YYEKEE (reference sequence). CDR3 DNA sequence: TGTGCCAGCAGCTTGATCCCGCAAGTCGCCGAGCAGTACTTC. It is translated as CASSLIPQVAEQYF.

This clonotype is medium-sized by share. This chain uses TRBV7-2 with TRBJ2-3, with D unclear. Per the germline V gene, CDR1 is SGHTA and CDR2 is FQGNSA. CDR3 length equals 13 residues. The ends were cut back, 5 bases at V and 3 bases at J, with 9 bases in the middle. CDR3 DNA sequence: TGTGCCAGCAGCGAGATACTAACAGATACGCAGTATTTT. Translation: CASSEILTDTQYF.

This clonotype has at least ten counts. The chain couples TRBV28 to TRBJ2-2; TRBD1 might be the D (6 bases). The V end lost 2 bases, the J end lost 5 bases, and 6 bases lay between the germline ends. The CDR3 covers 13 residues. Germline-derived CDR1 and CDR2 are MDHEN and SYDVKM. The CDR3 here is CASSLQGTGELFF. For the CDR3, the DNA is TGTGCCAGCAGTTTACAGGGGACCGGGGAGCTGTTTTTT.